Sequencing of this T cell receptor beta chain was carried out in a study of blood T cell repertoires in COVID-19. Looking at the study overall: The study drew acute and convalescent COVID-19 samples from the United States, Italy and Spain. Nucleic acid was either cDNA or gDNA, and it came from T cells, B-cell-depleted T cells, or PBMCs.

V lost 0 bases and J 4 bases, leaving 9 bases between the germline ends. CDR3 length equals 15 residues. Germline loops: CDR1 LGHNA, CDR2 YSLEER. The protocol was immunoSEQ multiplex PCR, while the TCRdb copy is restricted to in-frame clones and leaves out a portion. The sample gives 200,000 or so clones, about 88% of which show up once; approximately 2.7% is in the top ten. Participants spanned ages roughly 18 to 95 years and resided in 20 to 30 US areas. For recovered donors of Cohort 3, there were two negative PCRs, clearance, or symptom resolution. Sequencing was carried out using PBMCs or T cells enriched from blood (not recorded which). The V gene is TRBV4-3, the J gene TRBJ1-4, with D unresolved. The sequence was collected from a woman aged 25 to 39 who had recovered from COVID-19. The CDR3 sequence is CASSQDAGSNEKLFF. The CDR3 DNA sequence: TGCGCCAGCAGCCAAGATGCGGGGAGTAATGAAAAACTGTTTTTT.